The clone carrying this T cell receptor beta chain was counted between two and nine times. What it binds is unknown. The data belong to a study of post-analysis software for immune sequencing data. Germline loops: CDR1 SQVTM, CDR2 ANQGSEA. This CDR3 contains 14 residues. The library was made from cDNA and included unique molecular identifiers. Some 500,000 cDNA molecules were recovered from an input of 1 to 10 million T cells. TCRdb fed the PCR reads into MiXCR, producing one record per CDR3 protein. The table shows some 500,000 distinct CDR3 sequences, with around 40% occurring only once. Findings and caveats of the study: When patients were compared with controls, a handful of TRBV segments were more frequent, TRBV5-6, TRBV5-1 and TRBV20-1 among them.

The source is a girl aged 10-17 years with multiple sclerosis. This sequence joins TRBV29-1 and TRBJ2-5; TRBD1 matches 9 bases. Gene TRBJ2-7 matches the end of the DNA better, so the J call may be wrong. Material for sequencing was blood. For the CDR3, the DNA is TGCAGCGTTGAAGGAGACAGGGGGATCGACGAGCAGTACTTC. This translates into CSVEGDRGIDEQYF.